These T cell receptor beta chains were read from a single sample in a study of T cells after yellow fever vaccination. TCRdb analysed the 5' RACE reads with MiXCR anew, one entry per CDR3 protein. Of hundreds of thousands of distinct CDR3 sequences listed, 6.2% are singletons. The specimen was PBMCs, collected 5 days after the yellow fever booster vaccination. The receptors were sampled from a man under 40 who received the YFV17D yellow fever vaccine. The conserved cysteine and the conserved F or W are not part of the CDR3 here.

>13|TRBJ2-5|TRBV6-5
ASSSLGQREETQY
>10|TRBJ2-2|TRBV28
ASSLQDGELF
>12|TRBJ2-2|TRBV14
ASSQVQNTGELF
>11|TRBJ2-7|TRBV20-1
SATGQGPYEQY
>13|TRBJ2-7|TRBV27
ASSPFGGRPYEQY
>11|TRBJ1-4|TRBV20-1
SAAGGPGEKLF
>13|TRBJ2-1|TRBV9
ASGALRGSYNEQF
>11|TRBJ2-1|TRBV11-2
ASSFGRGNEQF
>16|TRBJ1-1|TRBV5-5
ASSFRVGQAPWGTEAF
>17|TRBJ2-6|TRBV6-1
ASTRQTGTGSSGANVLT
>10|TRBJ1-3|TRBV7-2
ASSLDKNTIY
>16|TRBJ2-3|TRBV20-1
SATGLAGTFTFTDTQY
>13|TRBJ2-7|TRBV20-1
SARAQVAGGREQY
>14|TRBJ2-1|TRBV7-8
ASSGGPGTRSNEQF
>12|TRBJ2-1|TRBV12-3/TRBV12-4
ASSLSQGRNEQF
>13|TRBJ2-2|TRBV18
ASSPNAVNTGELF
>17|TRBJ2-1|TRBV4-3
ASSQERTGETPSYNEQF
>9|TRBJ2-1|TRBV5-4
ASSLEEREF
>12|TRBJ2-7|TRBV12-3/TRBV12-4
ASSRLAGPYEQY
>11|TRBJ2-1|TRBV5-1
ASSFRAENEQF
>13|TRBJ2-1|TRBV3-1
VSSQPSSGSFAQF
>17|TRBJ2-3|TRBV11-2
ASSLVPLRLAASTDTQY
>11|TRBJ1-2|TRBV28
ASSTTRGNGYT
>11|TRBJ2-5|TRBV19
ASSTTGTETQY
>13|TRBJ2-2|TRBV10-2
ASSERGTNTGELF
>12|TRBJ2-3|TRBV20-1
SARDSGNTDTQY
>10|TRBJ2-3|TRBV7-2
ASSFAQDTQY
>16|TRBJ2-7|TRBV7-4
ASSLRDRWGQGVNEQY
>13|TRBJ2-3|TRBV12-3/TRBV12-4
ASSTGSLSTDTQY